Only one count was recorded for the clone carrying this T cell receptor (beta chain). This record belongs to a study of blood T cell repertoires in COVID-19. The data were produced by immunoSEQ multiplex PCR, yet TCRdb's version contains in-frame clones alone and is incomplete. This sample carries hundreds of thousands of clones, around 90% of them seen once, and the ten largest clones take 2% to 2.5%. Residents of approximately 25 US areas, aged about 18 to 100 years, made up the participants. The TCR originated in a woman aged 40 to 50 with acute COVID-19. The material sequenced was PBMCs or T cells enriched from blood (not recorded which).

DNA of the CDR3: TGTGCCAGCAGCTCAACAGGGGGAACCCCCTACGAGCAGTACTTC. Residues: CASSSTGGTPYEQYF. The V gene is TRBV11-2, the J gene TRBJ2-7, with 8 bases that match TRBD1. Trimming cost V 4 bases and J 2 bases; bases outside gene matches: 7. The CDR3 runs to 15 residues. Germline lookup yields CDR1 SGHAT and CDR2 FQNNGV.